The clone carrying this T cell receptor (beta chain) has a count of ten or more. The data originate from a study of blood T cells in healthy people across ages. Each sample yielded at least 5.5 micrograms of PBMC total RNA. This CDR3 comprises 15 residues. J gave up 4 bases and V 4 bases, and 9 bases lay outside the gene matches. It was with a sample-barcoded 5' primer and a J-beta primer mix that a second PCR of roughly 7 to 12 cycles was run. One entry per CDR3 protein results from TCRdb running MiXCR on the 5' RACE reads. The sample has some 900,000 distinct CDR3 sequences, under 35% seen once; the top ten hold 17%.

The V and J genes are TRBV12-3 or TRBV12-4 and TRBJ2-7, with TRBD2 matching 8 bases. Sample: blood. The sequence came from an elderly woman in good health. The CDR3 region has the DNA TGTGCCAGCAGTTACGGGGGCGGGGGGAAATACGAGCAGTACTTC. This translates into CASSYGGGGKYEQYF.